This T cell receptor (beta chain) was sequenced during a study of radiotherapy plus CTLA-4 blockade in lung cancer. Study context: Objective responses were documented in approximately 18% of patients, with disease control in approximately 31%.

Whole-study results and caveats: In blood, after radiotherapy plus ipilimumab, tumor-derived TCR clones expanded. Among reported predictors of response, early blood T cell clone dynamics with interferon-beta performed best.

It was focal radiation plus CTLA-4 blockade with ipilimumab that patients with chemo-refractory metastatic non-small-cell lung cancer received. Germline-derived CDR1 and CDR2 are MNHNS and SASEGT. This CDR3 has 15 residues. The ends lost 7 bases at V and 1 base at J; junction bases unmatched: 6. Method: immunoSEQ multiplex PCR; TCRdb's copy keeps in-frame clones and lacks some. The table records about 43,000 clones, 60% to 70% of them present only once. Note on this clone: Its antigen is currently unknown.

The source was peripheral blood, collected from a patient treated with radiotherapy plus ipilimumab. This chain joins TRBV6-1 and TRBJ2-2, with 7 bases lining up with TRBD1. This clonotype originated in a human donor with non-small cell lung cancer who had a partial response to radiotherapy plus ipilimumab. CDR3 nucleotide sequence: TGTGCCAGCACGGCCCGGACAGGGAACACCGGGGAGCTGTTTTTT. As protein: CASTARTGNTGELFF.